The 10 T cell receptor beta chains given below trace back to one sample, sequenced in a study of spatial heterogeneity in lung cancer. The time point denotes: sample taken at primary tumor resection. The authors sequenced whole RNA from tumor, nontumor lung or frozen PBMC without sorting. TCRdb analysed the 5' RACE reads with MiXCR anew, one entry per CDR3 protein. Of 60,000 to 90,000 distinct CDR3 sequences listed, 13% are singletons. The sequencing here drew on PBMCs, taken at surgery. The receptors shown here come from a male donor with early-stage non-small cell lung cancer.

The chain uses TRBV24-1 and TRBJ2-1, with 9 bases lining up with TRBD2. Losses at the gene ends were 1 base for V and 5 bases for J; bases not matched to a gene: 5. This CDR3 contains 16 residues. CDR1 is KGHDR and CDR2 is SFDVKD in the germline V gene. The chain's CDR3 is CATSDFGLAGNNEQFF. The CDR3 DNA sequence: TGTGCCACCAGTGATTTCGGGCTAGCGGGGAACAATGAGCAGTTCTTC.

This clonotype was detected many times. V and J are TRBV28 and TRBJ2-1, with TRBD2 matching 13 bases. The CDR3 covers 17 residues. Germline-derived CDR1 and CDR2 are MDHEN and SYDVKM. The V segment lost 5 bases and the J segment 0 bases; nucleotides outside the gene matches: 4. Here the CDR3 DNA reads TGTGCCAGCAGTCCCGGACTAGCGGGAGTCTCCTACAATGAGCAGTTCTTC. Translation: CASSPGLAGVSYNEQFF.

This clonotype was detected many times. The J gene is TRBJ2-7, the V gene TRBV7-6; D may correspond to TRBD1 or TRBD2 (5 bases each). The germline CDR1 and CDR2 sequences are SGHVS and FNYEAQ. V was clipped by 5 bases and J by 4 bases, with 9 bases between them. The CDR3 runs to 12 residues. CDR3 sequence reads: CASSPGGYEQYF. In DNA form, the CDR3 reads TGTGCCAGCAGCCCTGGGGGATACGAGCAGTACTTC.

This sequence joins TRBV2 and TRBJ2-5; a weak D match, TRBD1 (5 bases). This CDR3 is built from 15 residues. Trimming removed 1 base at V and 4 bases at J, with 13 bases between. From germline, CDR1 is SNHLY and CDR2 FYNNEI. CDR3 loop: CASSEDFRVLETQYF. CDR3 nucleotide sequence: TGTGCCAGCAGTGAAGACTTCAGGGTTTTAGAGACCCAGTACTTC.

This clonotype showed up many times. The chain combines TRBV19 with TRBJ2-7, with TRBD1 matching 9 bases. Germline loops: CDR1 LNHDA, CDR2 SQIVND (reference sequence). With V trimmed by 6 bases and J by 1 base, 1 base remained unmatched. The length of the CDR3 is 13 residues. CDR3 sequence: CASRDRGSYEQYF. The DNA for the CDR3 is TGTGCCAGTAGGGACAGGGGATCCTACGAGCAGTACTTC. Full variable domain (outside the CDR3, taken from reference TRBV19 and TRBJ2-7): DGGITQSPKYLFRKEGQNVTLSCEQNLNHDAMYWYRQDPGQGLRLIYYSQIVNDFQKGDIAEGYSVSREKKESFPLTVTSAQKNPTAFYLCASRDRGSYEQYFGPGTRLTVT.

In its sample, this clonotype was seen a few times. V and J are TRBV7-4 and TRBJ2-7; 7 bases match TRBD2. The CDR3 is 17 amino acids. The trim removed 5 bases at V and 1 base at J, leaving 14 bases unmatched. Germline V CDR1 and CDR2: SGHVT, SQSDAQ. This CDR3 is CASSPPSLAELSYEQYF. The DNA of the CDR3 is TGTGCCAGCAGCCCCCCCTCGCTAGCGGAGCTTTCCTACGAGCAGTACTTC.

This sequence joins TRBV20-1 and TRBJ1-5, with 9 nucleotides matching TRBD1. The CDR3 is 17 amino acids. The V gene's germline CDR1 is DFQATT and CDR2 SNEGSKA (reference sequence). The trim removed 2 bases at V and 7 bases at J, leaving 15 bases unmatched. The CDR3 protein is CSARPGTGHLGSQPQHF. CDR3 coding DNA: TGCAGTGCTAGACCCGGGACAGGGCATCTAGGTTCCCAGCCCCAGCATTTT.

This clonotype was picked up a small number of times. The CDR3 sequence is CASSQEGWATYGYTF. The CDR3 DNA reads as TGCGCCAGCAGCCAAGAAGGGTGGGCTACCTATGGCTACACCTTC. The chain links TRBV4-3 to TRBJ1-2; no firm D call. V was cut by 0 bases and J by 4 bases, with 12 bases left in between. Germline values: CDR1 LGHNA, CDR2 YSLEER. This CDR3 is built from 15 residues.

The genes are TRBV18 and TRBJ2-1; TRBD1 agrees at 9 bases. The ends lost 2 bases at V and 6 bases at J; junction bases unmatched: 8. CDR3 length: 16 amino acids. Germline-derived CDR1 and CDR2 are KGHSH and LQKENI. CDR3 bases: TGTGCCAGCTCACCATTTGGGACAGGGATTCCCAATGAGCAGTTCTTC. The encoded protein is CASSPFGTGIPNEQFF.

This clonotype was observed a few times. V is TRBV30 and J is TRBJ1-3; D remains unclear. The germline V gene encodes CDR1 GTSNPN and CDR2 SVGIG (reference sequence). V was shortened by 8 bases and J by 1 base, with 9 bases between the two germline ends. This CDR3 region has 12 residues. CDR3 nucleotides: TGTGCCGTGACGGGATCTGGAAACACCATATATTTT. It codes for CAVTGSGNTIYF.